This T cell receptor beta chain originates from a study of blood T cell repertoires in COVID-19. On the study more broadly: Acute-phase and convalescent COVID-19 samples originated in the United States, Italy and Spain. In each case, the material was cDNA or gDNA derived from T cells, B-cell-depleted T cells, or PBMCs.

The V end was cut by 3 bases, the J end by 1 base, with 9 bases between. Germline CDR1 KGHSH, CDR2 LQKENI. The CDR3 runs 14 residues. As handled by the study authors: Nucleated cell counts were estimated from reference gene primer amplification. Method: immunoSEQ multiplex PCR; TCRdb's copy keeps in-frame clones and lacks some. V and J calls and clone size are those listed in that table; D and trimming were worked out from the DNA. The repertoire includes about 260,000 clones, about 88% of them detected once, and approximately 2% sits in the top ten. This chain uses TRBV18 with TRBJ1-1; D is unclear. The material sequenced was peripheral blood. The clonotype comes from a man aged 25 to 40 with active or convalescent COVID-19. CDR3 amino acids: CASSPLRTNTEAFF. The CDR3 DNA reads as TGTGCCAGCTCACCTCTGCGAACGAACACTGAAGCTTTCTTT.